The present TCR beta chain was sequenced within a study of cytomegalovirus exposure and HLA in healthy donors. Looking at the study overall: Both the 100 to 150 validation repertoires and the 600 to 700 first-cohort repertoires used the same platform, as reported by a later analysis. Regarding the study as a whole: Three chains tied to CMV proved CMV antigen-specific in vitro. Overall, under 200 TCR beta chains were annotated as cytomegalovirus-associated. According to a subsequent analysis, TCR clusters identified in the first cohort showed a tendency to co-occur across the 100 to 150 validation repertoires.

The V gene end was trimmed by 4 bases and the J gene end by 5 bases; junction bases not matched to a gene: 6. Looked up from germline, CDR1 is MDHEN and CDR2 is SYDVKM. The CDR3 covers 14 residues. TCRdb's copy holds only in-frame clones and misses some; the assay was immunoSEQ multiplex PCR. This sample carries about 250,000 clones, about 90% of them seen once, and the ten largest clones take around 11%. Of note for this clone: As yet, its antigen is unknown.

V usage is TRBV28 and J usage is TRBJ1-2; 8 nucleotides match TRBD1. Sequenced input: PBMCs. The receptor's source is a man aged 18-30 years in good health and CMV-seropositive. CDR3 DNA: TGTGCCAGCAGTTCCCCGACAGGGGCTTATGGCTACACCTTC. This codes for CASSSPTGAYGYTF.